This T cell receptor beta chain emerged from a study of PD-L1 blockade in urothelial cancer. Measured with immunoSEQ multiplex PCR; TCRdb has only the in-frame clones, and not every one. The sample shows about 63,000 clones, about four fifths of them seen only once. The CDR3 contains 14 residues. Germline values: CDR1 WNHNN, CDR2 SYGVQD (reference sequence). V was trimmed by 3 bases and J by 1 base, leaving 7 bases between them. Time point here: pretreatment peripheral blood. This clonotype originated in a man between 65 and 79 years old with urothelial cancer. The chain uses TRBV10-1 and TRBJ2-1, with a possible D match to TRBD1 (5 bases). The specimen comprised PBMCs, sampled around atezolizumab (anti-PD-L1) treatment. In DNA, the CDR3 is TGCGCCAGCAGTGAAGCAGGGTCCTACAATGAGCAGTTCTTC. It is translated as CASSEAGSYNEQFF.